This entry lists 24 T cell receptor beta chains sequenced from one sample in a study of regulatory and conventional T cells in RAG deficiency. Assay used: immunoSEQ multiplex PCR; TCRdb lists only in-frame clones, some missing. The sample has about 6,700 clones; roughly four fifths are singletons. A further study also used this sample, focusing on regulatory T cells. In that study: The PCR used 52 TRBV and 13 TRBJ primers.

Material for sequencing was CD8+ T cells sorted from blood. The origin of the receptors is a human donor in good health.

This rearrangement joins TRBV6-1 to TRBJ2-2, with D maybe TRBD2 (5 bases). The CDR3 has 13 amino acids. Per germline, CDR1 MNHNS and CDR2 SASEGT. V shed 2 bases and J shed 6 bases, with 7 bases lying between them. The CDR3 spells CASSETSAGELFF. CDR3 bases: TGTGCCAGCAGTGAAACTAGTGCCGGGGAGCTGTTTTTT.

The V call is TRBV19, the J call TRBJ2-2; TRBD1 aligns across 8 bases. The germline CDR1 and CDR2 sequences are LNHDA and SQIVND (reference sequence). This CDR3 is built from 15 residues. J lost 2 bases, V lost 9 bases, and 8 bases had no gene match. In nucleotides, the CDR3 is TGTGCCAGCGAAGAACAGGGGGTCAACACCGGGGAGCTGTTTTTT. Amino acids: CASEEQGVNTGELFF.

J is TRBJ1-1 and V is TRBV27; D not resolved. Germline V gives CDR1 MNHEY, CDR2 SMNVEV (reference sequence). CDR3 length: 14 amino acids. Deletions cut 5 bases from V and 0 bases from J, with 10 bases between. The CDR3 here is CASSLRTMNTEAFF. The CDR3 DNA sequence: TGTGCCAGCAGTCTCCGGACCATGAACACTGAAGCTTTCTTT.

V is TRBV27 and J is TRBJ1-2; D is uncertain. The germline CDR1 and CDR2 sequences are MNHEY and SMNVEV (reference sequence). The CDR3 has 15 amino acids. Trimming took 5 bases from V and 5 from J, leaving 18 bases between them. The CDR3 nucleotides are TGTGCCAGCAGTCCAGGACGGACCTCTGGGTATGGCTACACCTTC. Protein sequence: CASSPGRTSGYGYTF.

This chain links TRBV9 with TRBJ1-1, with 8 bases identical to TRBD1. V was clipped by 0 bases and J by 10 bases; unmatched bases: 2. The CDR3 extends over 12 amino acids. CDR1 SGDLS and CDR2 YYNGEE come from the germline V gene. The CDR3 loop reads CASSVAGGGAFF. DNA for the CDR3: TGTGCCAGCAGCGTAGCAGGGGGCGGAGCTTTCTTT.

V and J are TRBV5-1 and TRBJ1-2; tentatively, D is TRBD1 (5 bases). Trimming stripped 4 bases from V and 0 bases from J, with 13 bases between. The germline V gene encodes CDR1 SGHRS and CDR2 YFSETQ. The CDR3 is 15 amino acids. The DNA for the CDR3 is TGCGCCAGCAGCGGCGACCAGGGAGCTAACTATGGCTACACCTTC. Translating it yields CASSGDQGANYGYTF.

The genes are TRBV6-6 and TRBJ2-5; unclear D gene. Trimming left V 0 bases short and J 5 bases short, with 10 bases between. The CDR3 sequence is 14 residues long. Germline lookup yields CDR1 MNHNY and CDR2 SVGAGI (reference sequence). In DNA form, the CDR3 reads TGTGCCAGCAGTTACTCGACGGGTTGGGAGACCCAGTACTTC. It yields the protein CASSYSTGWETQYF.

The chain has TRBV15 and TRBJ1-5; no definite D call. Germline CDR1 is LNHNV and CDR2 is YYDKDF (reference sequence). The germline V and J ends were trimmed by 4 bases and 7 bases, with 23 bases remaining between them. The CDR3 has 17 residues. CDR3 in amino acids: CATSTRTRAALGQPQHF. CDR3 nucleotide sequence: TGTGCCACCAGCACACGGACGAGGGCTGCCCTCGGACAGCCCCAGCATTTT.

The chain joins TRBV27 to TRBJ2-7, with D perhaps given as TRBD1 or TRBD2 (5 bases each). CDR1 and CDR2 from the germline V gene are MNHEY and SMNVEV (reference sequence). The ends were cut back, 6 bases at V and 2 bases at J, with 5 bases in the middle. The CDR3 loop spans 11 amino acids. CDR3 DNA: TGTGCCAGCAGGGGGGCCTACGAGCAGTACTTC. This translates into CASRGAYEQYF.

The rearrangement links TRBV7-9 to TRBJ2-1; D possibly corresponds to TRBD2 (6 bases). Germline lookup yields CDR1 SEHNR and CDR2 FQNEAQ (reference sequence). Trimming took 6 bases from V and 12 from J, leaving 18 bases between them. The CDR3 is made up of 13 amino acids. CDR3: CASRDLREEGQFF. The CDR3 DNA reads TGTGCCAGCAGGGACCTGCGGGAAGAGGGGCAGTTCTTC.

The chain's CDR3 is CAWSRDSYEQYF. Written as DNA, the CDR3 is TGTGCCTGGAGCAGGGATTCGTACGAGCAGTACTTC. This chain joins TRBV30 and TRBJ2-7; D may be TRBD1 (5 bases). Trimming removed 3 bases from V and 4 bases from J, with 10 bases in between. This CDR3 is built from 12 residues. Per germline, CDR1 GTSNPN and CDR2 SVGIG (reference sequence).

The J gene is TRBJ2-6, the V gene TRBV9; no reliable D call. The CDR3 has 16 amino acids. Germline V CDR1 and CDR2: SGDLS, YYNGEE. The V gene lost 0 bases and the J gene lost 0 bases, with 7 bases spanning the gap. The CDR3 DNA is TGTGCCAGCAGCGTAGGACGGCACTCTGGGGCCAACGTCCTGACTTTC. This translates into CASSVGRHSGANVLTF.

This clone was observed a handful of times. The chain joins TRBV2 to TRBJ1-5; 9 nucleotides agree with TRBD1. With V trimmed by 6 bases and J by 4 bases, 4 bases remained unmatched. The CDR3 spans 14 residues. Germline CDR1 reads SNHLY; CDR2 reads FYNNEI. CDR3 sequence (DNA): TGTGCCAGCAGGGCGACAGGGGGGAATCAGCCCCAGCATTTT. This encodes CASRATGGNQPQHF.

CDR3 amino acids: CASSWDRNYGYTF. CDR3 DNA: TGTGCCAGCAGCTGGGATAGGAACTATGGCTACACCTTC. J is TRBJ1-2 and V is TRBV6-1, with D unresolved. CDR1 and CDR2 (germline): MNHNS, SASEGT. The CDR3 is 13 amino acids. V was trimmed by 6 bases and J by 2 bases, leaving 10 bases between them.

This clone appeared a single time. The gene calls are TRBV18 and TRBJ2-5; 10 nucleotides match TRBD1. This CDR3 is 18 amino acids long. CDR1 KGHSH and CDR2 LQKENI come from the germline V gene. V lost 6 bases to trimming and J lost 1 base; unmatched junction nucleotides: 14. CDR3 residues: CASSPGTGVGRIQETQYF. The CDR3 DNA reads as TGTGCCAGCTCCCCCGGGACAGGGGTTGGAAGAATCCAAGAGACCCAGTACTTC.

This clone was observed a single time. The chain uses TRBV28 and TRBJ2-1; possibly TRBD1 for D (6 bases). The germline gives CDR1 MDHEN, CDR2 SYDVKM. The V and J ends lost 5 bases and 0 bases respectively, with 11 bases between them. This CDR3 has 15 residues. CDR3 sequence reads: CASSRRGSSYNEQFF. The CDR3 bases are TGTGCCAGCAGTCGTAGGGGGAGCTCCTACAATGAGCAGTTCTTC.

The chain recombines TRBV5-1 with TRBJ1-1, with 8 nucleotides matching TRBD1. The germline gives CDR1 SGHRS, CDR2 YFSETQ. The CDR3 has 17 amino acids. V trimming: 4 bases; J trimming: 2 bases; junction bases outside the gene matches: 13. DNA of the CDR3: TGCGCCAGCAGCCCAAGATTTGACAGGGGTGTAAACACTGAAGCTTTCTTT. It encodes CASSPRFDRGVNTEAFF.

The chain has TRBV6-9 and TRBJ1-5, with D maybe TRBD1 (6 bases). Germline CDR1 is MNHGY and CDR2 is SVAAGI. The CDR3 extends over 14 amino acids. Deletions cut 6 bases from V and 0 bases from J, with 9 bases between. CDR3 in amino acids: CASSQGYSNQPQHF. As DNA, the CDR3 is TGTGCCAGCAGCCAGGGGTATAGCAATCAGCCCCAGCATTTT.

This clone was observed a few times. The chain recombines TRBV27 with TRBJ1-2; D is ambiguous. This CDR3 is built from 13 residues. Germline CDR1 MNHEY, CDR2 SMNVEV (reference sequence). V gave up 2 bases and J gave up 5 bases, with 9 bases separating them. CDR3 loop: CASSLGQAYGYTF. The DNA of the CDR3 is TGTGCCAGCAGTTTAGGGCAGGCGTATGGCTACACCTTC.

This CDR3 is CASSPGDTEAFF. The CDR3 nucleotides read TGTGCCAGCTCACCCGGGGACACTGAAGCTTTCTTT. This chain joins TRBV18 and TRBJ1-1; D is uncertain. The CDR3 runs 12 residues. The germline V gene encodes CDR1 KGHSH and CDR2 LQKENI. V lost 3 bases to trimming and J lost 3 bases, with 5 bases between them. The full variable domain, completed using reference TRBV18 and TRBJ1-1, is NAGVMQNPRHLVRRRGQEARLRCSPMKGHSHVYWYRQLPEEGLKFMVYLQKENIIDESGMPKERFSAEFPKEGPSILRIQQVVRGDSAAYFCASSPGDTEAFFGQGTRLTVV.

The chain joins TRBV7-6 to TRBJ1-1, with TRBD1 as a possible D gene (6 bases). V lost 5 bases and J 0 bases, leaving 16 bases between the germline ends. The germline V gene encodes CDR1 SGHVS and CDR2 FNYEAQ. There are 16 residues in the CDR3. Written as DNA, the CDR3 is TGTGCCAGCAGCCCCAGGGCGTCAGGGGTGAACACTGAAGCTTTCTTT. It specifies CASSPRASGVNTEAFF.

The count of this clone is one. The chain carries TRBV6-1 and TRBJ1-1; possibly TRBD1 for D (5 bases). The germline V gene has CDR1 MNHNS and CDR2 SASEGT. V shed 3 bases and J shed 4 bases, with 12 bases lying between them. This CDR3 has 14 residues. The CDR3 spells CASSDRVVGTEAFF. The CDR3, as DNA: TGTGCCAGCAGTGACAGGGTAGTCGGCACTGAAGCTTTCTTT.

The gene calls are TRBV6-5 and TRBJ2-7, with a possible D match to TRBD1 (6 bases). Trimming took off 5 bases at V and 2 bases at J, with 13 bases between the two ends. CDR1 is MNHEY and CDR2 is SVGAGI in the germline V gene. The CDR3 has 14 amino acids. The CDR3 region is CASSTQGRTYEQYF. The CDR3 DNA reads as TGTGCCAGCAGTACGCAGGGGAGAACCTACGAGCAGTACTTC.

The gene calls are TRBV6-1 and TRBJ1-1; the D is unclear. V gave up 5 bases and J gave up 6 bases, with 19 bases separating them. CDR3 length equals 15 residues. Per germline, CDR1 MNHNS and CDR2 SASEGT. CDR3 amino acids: CASSPPWTANSEAFF. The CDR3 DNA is TGTGCCAGCAGTCCACCATGGACCGCAAACTCTGAAGCTTTCTTT.